This entry concerns a single T cell receptor beta chain. Clinical history reported by participants formed the basis on which cohorts were assigned. Exposed enrollees encountered a COVID-19 case at some point within 2 weeks before study entry. The CDR3 spans 15 residues. Germline values: CDR1 SQVTM, CDR2 ANQGSEA. V was pared by 1 base and J by 6 bases, with 6 bases of the junction left unmatched. As originally analysed: Reference gene primer amplification gave estimated nucleated cell counts. Method: immunoSEQ multiplex PCR; TCRdb's copy keeps in-frame clones and lacks some. The D gene and trimming were derived from the DNA, and the V and J assignments and clone size from that table. This sample carries over 200,000 clones, approximately 88% of them seen once, and the ten largest clones take roughly 3.7%. These data come from a study of blood T cell repertoires in COVID-19. At the level of the study: The United States, Italy and Spain provided the acute and convalescent COVID-19 samples.

This sequence joins TRBV29-1 and TRBJ2-2; 9 nucleotides match TRBD2. Sequencing used PBMCs or T cells enriched from blood (not recorded which). The origin of this receptor is a woman younger than 45 who had been exposed to COVID-19. The DNA of the CDR3 is TGCAGCGTTGAAGGCCTAGCGGGATCAGCCGGGGAGCTGTTTTTT. Protein product: CSVEGLAGSAGELFF.